This TCR beta chain stems from a study of cytomegalovirus exposure and HLA in healthy donors. In the PCR, 60 Vbeta and 13 Jbeta primers were used. Here immunoSEQ multiplex PCR was the method, and the copy in TCRdb shows in-frame clones only, minus some. This sample has roughly 110,000 clones; just over 70% occur once, and the top ten carry roughly 0.76%. The germline CDR1 and CDR2 sequences are MNHEY and SVGAGI. The CDR3 totals 15 residues. V was trimmed by 6 bases and J by 2 bases, leaving 17 bases between them. What was sequenced was PBMCs. The chain is built from TRBV6-5 and TRBJ2-7; no firm D call. This clonotype was obtained from a boy younger than 18 in good health and CMV-seronegative. CDR3 coding DNA: TGTGCCAGCAGCCCTGCCGCAAAGTCGGCCTACGAGCAGTACTTC. Translation: CASSPAAKSAYEQYF.